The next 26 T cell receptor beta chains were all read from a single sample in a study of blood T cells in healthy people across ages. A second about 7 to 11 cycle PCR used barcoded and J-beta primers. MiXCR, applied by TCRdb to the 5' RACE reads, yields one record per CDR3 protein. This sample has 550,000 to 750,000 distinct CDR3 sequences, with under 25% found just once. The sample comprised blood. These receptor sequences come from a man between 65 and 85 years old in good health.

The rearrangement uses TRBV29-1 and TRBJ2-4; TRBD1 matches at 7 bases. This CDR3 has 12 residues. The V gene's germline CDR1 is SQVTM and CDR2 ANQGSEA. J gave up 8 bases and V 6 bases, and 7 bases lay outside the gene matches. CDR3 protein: CSVGRGKDIQYF. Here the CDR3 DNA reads TGCAGCGTCGGCAGGGGGAAGGACATTCAGTACTTC.

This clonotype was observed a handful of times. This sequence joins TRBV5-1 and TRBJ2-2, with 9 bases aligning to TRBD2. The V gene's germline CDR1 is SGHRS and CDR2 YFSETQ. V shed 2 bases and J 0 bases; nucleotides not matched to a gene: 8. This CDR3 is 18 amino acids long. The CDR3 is CASSFRGASGANTGELFF. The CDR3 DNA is TGCGCCAGCAGCTTCCGCGGTGCTAGCGGGGCGAACACCGGGGAGCTGTTTTTT. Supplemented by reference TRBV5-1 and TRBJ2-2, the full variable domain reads KAGVTQTPRYLIKTRGQQVTLSCSPISGHRSVSWYQQTPGQGLQFLFEYFSETQRNKGNFPGRFSGRQFSNSRSEMNVSTLELGDSALYLCASSFRGASGANTGELFFGEGSRLTVL.

The CDR3 DNA sequence: TGTGCCAGCAGTTTTTCTTTAGTAGCGGGAGATTTCAGGTACGAGCAGTACTTC. Translation: CASSFSLVAGDFRYEQYF. The chain combines TRBV12-3 or TRBV12-4 with TRBJ2-7, with 9 bases aligning to TRBD2. The CDR3 loop spans 18 amino acids. With V trimmed by 3 bases and J by 4 bases, 16 bases remained unmatched.

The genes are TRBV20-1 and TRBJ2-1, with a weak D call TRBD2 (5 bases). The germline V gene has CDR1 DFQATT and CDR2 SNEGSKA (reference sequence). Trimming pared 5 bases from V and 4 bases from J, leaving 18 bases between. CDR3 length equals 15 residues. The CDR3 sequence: CSAASQRRTYNEQFF. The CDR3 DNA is TGCAGTGCTGCTAGCCAGCGGAGAACGTACAATGAGCAGTTCTTC.

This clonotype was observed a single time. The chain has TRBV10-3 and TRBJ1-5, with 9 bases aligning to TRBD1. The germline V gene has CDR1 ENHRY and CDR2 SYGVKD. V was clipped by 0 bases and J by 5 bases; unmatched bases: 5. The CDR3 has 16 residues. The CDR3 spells CAISESTGGGYQPQHF. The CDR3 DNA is TGTGCCATCAGTGAGTCAACAGGGGGCGGTTATCAGCCCCAGCATTTT.

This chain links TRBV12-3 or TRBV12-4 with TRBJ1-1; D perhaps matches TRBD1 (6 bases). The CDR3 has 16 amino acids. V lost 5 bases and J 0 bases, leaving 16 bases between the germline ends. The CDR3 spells CASSISMTGMNTEAFF. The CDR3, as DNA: TGTGCCAGCAGTATATCTATGACAGGTATGAACACTGAAGCTTTCTTT.

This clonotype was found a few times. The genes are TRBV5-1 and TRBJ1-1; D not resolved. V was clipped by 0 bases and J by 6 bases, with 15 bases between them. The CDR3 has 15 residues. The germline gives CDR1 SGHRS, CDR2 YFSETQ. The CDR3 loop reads CASSLGGPPDPEAFF. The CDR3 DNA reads TGCGCCAGCAGCTTGGGAGGGCCCCCGGATCCTGAAGCTTTCTTT. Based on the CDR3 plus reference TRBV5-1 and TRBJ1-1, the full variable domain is KAGVTQTPRYLIKTRGQQVTLSCSPISGHRSVSWYQQTPGQGLQFLFEYFSETQRNKGNFPGRFSGRQFSNSRSEMNVSTLELGDSALYLCASSLGGPPDPEAFFGQGTRLTVV.

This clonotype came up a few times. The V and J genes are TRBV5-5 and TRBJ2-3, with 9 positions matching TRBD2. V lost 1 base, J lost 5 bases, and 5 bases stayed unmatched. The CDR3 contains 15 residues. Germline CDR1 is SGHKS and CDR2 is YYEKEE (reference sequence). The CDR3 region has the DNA TGTGCCAGCAGCTTGTGGCGGGAGGGCCGAGATACGCAGTATTTT. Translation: CASSLWREGRDTQYF.

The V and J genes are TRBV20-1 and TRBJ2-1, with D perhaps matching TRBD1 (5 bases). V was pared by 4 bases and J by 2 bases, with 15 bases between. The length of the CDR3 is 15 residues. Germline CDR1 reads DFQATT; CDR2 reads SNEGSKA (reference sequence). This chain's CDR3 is CSAIIRDFAYNEQFF. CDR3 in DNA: TGCAGTGCTATCATCAGGGATTTCGCCTACAATGAGCAGTTCTTC.

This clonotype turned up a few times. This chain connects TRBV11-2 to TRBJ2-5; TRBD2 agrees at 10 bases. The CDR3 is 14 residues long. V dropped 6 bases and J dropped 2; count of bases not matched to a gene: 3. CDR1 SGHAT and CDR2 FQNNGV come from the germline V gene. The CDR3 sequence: CASSGLAAQETQYF. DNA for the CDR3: TGTGCCAGCAGTGGACTAGCGGCACAAGAGACCCAGTACTTC.

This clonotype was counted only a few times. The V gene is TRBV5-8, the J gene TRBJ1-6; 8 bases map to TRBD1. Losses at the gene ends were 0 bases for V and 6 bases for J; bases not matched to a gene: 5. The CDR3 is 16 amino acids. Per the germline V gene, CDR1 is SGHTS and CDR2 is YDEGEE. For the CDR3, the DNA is TGTGCCAGCAGCTTGGCCGGGACAGGTTCTAATTCACCCCTCCACTTT. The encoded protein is CASSLAGTGSNSPLHF.

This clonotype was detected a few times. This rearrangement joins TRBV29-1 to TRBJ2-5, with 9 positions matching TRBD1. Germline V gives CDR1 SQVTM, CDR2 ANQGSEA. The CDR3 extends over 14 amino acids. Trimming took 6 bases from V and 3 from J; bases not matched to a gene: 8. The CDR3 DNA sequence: TGCAGCGTCGCCCAGGGACAGGGTAAAGAGACCCAGTACTTC. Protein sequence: CSVAQGQGKETQYF.

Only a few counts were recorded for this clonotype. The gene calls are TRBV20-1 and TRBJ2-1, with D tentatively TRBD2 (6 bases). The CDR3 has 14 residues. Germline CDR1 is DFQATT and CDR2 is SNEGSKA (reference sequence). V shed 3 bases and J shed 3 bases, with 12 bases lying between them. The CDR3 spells CSASRGLFYNEQFF. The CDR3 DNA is TGCAGTGCTAGCAGAGGACTATTCTACAATGAGCAGTTCTTC.

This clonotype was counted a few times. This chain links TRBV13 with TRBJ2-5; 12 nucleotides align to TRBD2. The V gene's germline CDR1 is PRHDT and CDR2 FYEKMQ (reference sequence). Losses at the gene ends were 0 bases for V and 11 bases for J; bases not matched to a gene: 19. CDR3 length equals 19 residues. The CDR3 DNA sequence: TGTGCCAGCAGCTTAGGGACTCCTGGACTAGCGGGAAAATCCTATGAGCAGTACTTC. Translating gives CASSLGTPGLAGKSYEQYF.

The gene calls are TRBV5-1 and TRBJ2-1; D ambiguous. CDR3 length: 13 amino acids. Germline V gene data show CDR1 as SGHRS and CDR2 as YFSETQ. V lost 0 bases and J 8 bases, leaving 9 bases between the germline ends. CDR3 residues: CASSLAGHHEQFF. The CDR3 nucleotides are TGCGCCAGCAGCTTGGCCGGGCACCATGAGCAGTTCTTC. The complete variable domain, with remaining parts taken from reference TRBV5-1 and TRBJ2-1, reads KAGVTQTPRYLIKTRGQQVTLSCSPISGHRSVSWYQQTPGQGLQFLFEYFSETQRNKGNFPGRFSGRQFSNSRSEMNVSTLELGDSALYLCASSLAGHHEQFFGPGTRLTVL.

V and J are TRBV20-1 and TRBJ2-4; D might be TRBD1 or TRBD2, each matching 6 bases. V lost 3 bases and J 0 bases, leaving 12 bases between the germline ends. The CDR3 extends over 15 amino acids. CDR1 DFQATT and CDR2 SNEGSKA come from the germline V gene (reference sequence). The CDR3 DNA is TGCAGTGCTAGTTCTAGGGGGGAAGCCAAAAACATTCAGTACTTC. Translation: CSASSRGEAKNIQYF.

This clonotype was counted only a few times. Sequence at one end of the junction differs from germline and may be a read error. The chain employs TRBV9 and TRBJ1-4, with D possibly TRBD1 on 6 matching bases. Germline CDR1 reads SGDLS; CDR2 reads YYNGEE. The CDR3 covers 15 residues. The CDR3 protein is CASSLRGTPNEELFF. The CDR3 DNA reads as TGTGCCAGCAGCCTCAGAGGGACACCTAATGAAGAACTGTTTTTT.

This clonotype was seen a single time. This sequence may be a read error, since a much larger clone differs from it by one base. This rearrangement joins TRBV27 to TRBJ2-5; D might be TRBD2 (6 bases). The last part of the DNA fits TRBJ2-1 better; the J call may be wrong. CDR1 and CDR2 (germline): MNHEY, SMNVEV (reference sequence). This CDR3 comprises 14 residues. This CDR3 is CASSACDSGNEQFF. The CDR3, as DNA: TGTGCCAGCAGTGCGTGTGACAGCGGGAATGAGCAGTTCTTC.

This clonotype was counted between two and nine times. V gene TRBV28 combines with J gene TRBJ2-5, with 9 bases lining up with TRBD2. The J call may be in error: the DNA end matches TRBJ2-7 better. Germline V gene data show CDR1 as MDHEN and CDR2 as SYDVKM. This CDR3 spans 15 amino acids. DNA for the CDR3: TGTGCCAGCAACCTAGCGGGATTCCGCTCCTACGAGCAGTACTTC. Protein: CASNLAGFRSYEQYF.

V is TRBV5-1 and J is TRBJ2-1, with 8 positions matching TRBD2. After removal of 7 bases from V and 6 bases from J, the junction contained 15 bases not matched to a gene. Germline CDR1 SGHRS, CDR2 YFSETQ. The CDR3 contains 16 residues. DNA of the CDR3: TGCGCCAGCTACTCCTGGAGGGGGACTAGAGTCAATGAGCAGTTCTTC. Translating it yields CASYSWRGTRVNEQFF.

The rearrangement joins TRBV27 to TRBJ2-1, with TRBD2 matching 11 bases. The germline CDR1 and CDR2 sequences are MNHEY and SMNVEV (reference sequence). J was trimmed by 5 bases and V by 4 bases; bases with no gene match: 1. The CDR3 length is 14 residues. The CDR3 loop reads CASSSGLADNEQFF. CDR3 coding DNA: TGTGCCAGCAGTTCGGGACTAGCGGACAATGAGCAGTTCTTC.

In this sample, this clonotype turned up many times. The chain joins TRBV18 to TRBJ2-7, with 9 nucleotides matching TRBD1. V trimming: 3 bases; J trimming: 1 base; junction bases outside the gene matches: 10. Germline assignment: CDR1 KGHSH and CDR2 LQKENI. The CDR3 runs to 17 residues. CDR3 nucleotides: TGTGCCAGCTCACCGCCCGGGACAGGGATAAATTCCTACGAGCAGTACTTC. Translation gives CASSPPGTGINSYEQYF. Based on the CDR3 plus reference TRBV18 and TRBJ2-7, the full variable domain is NAGVMQNPRHLVRRRGQEARLRCSPMKGHSHVYWYRQLPEEGLKFMVYLQKENIIDESGMPKERFSAEFPKEGPSILRIQQVVRGDSAAYFCASSPPGTGINSYEQYFGPGTRLTVT.

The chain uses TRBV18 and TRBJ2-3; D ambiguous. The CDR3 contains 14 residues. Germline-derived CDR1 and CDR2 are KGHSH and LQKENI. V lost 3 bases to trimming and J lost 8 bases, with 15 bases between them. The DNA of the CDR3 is TGTGCCAGCTCACCCCTAAGCGAGGCCACTACGCAGTATTTT. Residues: CASSPLSEATTQYF.

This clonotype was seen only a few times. The CDR3 DNA reads as TGTGCCACCAGTGATTCGGGGCTCTCCTACAATGAGCAGTTCTTC. It translates to CATSDSGLSYNEQFF. V gene TRBV24-1 combines with J gene TRBJ2-1; D may correspond to TRBD1 or TRBD2 (5 bases each). Trimming took 2 bases from V and 0 from J, leaving 7 bases between them. The germline gives CDR1 KGHDR, CDR2 SFDVKD. The CDR3 covers 15 residues.

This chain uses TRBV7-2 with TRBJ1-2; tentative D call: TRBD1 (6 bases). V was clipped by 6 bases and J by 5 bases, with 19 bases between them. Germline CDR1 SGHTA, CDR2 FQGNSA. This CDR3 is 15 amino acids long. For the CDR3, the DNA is TGTGCCAGCAGACCCGAGTACGTAGGGGGATATGGCTACACCTTC. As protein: CASRPEYVGGYGYTF. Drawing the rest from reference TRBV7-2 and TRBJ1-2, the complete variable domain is GAGVSQSPSNKVTEKGKDVELRCDPISGHTALYWYRQSLGQGLEFLIYFQGNSAPDKSGLPSDRFSAERTGGSVSTLTIQRTQQEDSAVYLCASRPEYVGGYGYTFGSGTRLTVV.

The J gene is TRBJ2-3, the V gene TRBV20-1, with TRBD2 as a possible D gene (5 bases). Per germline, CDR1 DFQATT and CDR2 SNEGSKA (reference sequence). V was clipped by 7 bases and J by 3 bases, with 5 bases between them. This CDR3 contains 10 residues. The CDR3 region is CSGGTDTQYF. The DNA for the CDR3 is TGCAGTGGAGGGACAGATACGCAGTATTTT.